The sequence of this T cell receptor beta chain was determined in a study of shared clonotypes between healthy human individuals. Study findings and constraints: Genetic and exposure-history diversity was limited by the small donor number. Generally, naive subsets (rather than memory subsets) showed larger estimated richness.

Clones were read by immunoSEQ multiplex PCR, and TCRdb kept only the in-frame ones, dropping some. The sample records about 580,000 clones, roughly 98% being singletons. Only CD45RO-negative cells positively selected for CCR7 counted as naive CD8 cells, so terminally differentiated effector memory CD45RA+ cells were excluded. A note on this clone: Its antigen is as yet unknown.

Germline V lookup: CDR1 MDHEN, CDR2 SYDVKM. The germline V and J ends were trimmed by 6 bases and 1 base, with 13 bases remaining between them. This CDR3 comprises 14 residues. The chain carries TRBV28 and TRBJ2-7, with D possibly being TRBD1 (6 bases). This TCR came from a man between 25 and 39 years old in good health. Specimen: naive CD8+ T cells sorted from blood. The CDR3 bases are TGTGCCAGCAGCCCCACGACAGGATCCTACGAGCAGTACTTC. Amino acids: CASSPTTGSYEQYF.